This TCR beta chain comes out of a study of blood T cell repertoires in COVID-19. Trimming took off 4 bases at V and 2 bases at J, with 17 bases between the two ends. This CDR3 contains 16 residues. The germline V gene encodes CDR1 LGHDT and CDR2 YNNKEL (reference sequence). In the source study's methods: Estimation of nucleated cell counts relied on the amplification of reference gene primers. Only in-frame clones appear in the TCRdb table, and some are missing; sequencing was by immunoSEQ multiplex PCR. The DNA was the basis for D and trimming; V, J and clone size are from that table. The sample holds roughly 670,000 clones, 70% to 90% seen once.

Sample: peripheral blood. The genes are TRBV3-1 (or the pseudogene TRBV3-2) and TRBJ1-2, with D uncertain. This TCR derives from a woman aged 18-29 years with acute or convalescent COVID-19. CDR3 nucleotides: TGTGCCAGCAGCCCCGGCCCCGAGAGGGTCAACTATGGCTACACCTTC. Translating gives CASSPGPERVNYGYTF.